The clone carrying this TCR beta chain was recorded a few times. The antigen is undetermined. The CDR3 is made up of 13 amino acids. In germline, CDR1 is SQVTM, CDR2 ANQGSEA. Trimming stripped 4 bases from V and 2 bases from J, with 11 bases between. This specimen comes from a study of beta chain features in type 1 diabetes. Every isolated RNA sample was fully reverse transcribed, so sequencing captured expressed TCRB transcripts. About 3.6 million reads on average were seen across naive, central memory and regulatory T cell samples. Some clones are missing from TCRdb's copy, which holds only in-frame ones; the method was immunoSEQ multiplex PCR. The table lists 850,000 to 900,000 clones, 17% of them singletons. Overall study results and limits: Type 1 diabetes patients showed fewer insertions and more deletions at VDJ junctions.

The sequenced sample was naive CD4+ T cells from blood. This sequence originates from a woman aged 18-29 years in good health. The chain couples TRBV29-1 to TRBJ2-5; D gene uncertain. This chain's CDR3 is CSVANKLQETQYF. CDR3 nucleotides: TGCAGCGTTGCTAATAAGTTACAAGAGACCCAGTACTTC.